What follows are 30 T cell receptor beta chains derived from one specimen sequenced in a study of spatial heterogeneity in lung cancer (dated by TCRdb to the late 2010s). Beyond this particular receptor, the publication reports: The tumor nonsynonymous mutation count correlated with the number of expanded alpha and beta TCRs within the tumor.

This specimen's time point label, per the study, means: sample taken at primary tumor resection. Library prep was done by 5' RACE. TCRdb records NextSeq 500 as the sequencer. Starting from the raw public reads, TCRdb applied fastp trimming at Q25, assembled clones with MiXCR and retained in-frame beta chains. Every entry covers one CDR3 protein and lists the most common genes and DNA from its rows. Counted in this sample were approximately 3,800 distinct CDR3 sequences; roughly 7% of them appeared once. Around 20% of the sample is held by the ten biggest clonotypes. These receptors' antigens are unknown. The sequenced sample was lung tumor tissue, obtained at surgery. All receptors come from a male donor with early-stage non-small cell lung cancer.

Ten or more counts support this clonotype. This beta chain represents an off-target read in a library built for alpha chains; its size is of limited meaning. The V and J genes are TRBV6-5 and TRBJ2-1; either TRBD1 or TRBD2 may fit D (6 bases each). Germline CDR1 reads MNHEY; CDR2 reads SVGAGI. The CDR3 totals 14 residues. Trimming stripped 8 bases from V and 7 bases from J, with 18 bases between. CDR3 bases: TGTGCCAGCGGGGGGCGGGGTAGTGGGAATGAGCAGTTCTTC. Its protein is CASGGRGSGNEQFF.

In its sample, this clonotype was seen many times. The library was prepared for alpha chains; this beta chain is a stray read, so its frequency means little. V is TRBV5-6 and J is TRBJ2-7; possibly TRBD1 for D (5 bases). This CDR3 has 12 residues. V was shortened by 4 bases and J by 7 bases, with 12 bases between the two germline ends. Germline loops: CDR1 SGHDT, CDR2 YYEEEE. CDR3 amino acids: CASSLRVGEQYF. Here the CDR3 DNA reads TGTGCCAGCAGCCTCAGGGTGGGGGAGCAGTACTTC.

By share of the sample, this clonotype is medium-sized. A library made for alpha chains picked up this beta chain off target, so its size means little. Here the CDR3 DNA reads TGTGCCAGCAGCCGACCCTTGGAAAGCCACACAGATACGCAGTATTTT. It yields the protein CASSRPLESHTDTQYF. The J gene is TRBJ2-3, the V gene TRBV4-2; the D is unclear. Germline CDR1 reads LGHNA; CDR2 reads YNFKEQ. V lost 4 bases to trimming and J lost 2 bases, with 16 bases between them. The CDR3 length is 16 residues.

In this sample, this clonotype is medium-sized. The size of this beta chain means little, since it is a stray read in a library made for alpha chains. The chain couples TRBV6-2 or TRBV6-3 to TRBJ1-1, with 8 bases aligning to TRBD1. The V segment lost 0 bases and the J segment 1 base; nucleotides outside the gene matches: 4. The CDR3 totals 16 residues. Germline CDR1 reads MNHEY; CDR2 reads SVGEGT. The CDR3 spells CASSYSTGTGNTEAFF. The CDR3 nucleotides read TGTGCCAGCAGTTACTCTACCGGGACAGGGAACACTGAAGCTTTCTTT.

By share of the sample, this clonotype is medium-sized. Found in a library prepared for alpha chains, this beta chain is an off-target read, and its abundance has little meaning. The chain's CDR3 is CSARGPPRVTGVGIVNTEAFF. The CDR3 nucleotides are TGCAGTGCTAGAGGCCCCCCCAGGGTGACAGGGGTAGGGATTGTGAACACTGAAGCTTTCTTT. V gene TRBV20-1 combines with J gene TRBJ1-1, with TRBD1 identical over 8 bases. V lost 1 base and J lost 0; bases outside the gene matches: 22. This CDR3 contains 21 residues. CDR1 is DFQATT, CDR2 SNEGSKA, per germline (reference sequence).

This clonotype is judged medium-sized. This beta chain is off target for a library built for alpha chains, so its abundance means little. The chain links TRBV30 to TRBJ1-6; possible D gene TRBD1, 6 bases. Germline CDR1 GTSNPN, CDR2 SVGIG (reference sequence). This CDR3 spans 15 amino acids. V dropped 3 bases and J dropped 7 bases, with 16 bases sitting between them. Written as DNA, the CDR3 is TGTGCCTGGAGCTTAATAACAGGGCTAAATTCACCCCTCCACTTT. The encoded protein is CAWSLITGLNSPLHF.

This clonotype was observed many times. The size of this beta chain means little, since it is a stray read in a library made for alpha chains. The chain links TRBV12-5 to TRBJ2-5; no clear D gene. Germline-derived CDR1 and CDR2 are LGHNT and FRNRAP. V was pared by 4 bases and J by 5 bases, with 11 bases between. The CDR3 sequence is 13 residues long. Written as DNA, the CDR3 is TGTGCTAGTGGTTCCGAGGTAGGGGAGACCCAGTACTTC. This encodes CASGSEVGETQYF.

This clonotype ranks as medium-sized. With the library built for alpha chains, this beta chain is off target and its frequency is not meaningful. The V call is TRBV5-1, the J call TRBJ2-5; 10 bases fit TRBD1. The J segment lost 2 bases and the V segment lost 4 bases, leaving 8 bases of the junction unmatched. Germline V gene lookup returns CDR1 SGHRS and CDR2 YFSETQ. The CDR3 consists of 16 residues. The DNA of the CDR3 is TGCGCCAGCAGCCTCAGACAGGGGGCGCGTCAAGAGACCCAGTACTTC. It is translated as CASSLRQGARQETQYF.

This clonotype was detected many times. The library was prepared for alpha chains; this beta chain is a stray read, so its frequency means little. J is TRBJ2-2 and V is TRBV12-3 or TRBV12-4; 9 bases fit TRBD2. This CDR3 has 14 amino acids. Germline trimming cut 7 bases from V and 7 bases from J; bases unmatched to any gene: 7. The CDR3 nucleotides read TGTGCCAGCACCGTACTAGCGGGCGGCGGGGAGCTGTTTTTT. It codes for CASTVLAGGGELFF.

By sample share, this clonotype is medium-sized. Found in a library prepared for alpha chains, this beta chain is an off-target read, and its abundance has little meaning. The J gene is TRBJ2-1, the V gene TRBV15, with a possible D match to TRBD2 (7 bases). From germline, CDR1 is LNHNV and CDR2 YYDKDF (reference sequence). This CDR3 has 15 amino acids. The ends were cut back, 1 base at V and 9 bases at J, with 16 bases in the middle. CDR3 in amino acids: CATSRVGGAGSEQFF. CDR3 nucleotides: TGTGCCACCAGCAGAGTTGGGGGGGCGGGTTCTGAGCAGTTCTTC.

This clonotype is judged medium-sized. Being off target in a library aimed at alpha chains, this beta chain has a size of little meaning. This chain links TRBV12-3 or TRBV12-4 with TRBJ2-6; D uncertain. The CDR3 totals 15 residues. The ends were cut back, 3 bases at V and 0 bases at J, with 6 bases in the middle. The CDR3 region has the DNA TGTGCCAGCAGTTTTCAGATCTCTGGGGCCAACGTCCTGACTTTC. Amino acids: CASSFQISGANVLTF.

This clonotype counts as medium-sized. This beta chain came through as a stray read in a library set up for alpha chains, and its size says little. This chain's CDR3 is CAWTVGGNQPQHF. The CDR3 coding sequence is TGTGCCTGGACTGTGGGGGGCAATCAGCCCCAGCATTTT. This chain joins TRBV30 and TRBJ1-5; tentative D call: TRBD1 (5 bases). V shed 4 bases and J shed 2 bases, with 9 bases lying between them. This CDR3 spans 13 amino acids. Looked up from germline, CDR1 is GTSNPN and CDR2 is SVGIG (reference sequence).

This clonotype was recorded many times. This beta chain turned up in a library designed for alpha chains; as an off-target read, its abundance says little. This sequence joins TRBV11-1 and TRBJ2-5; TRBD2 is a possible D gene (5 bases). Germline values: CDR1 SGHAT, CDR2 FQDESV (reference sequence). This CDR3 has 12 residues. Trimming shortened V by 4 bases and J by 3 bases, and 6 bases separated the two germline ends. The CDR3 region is CASSYSEETQYF. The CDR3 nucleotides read TGTGCCAGCAGCTATAGCGAAGAGACCCAGTACTTC.

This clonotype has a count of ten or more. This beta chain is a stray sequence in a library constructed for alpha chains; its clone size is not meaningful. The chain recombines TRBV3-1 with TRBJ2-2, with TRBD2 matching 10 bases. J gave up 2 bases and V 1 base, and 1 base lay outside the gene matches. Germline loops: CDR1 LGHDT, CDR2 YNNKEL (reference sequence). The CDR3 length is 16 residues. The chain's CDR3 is CASSQGLAGNTGELFF. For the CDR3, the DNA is TGTGCCAGCAGCCAAGGACTAGCGGGTAACACCGGGGAGCTGTTTTTT.

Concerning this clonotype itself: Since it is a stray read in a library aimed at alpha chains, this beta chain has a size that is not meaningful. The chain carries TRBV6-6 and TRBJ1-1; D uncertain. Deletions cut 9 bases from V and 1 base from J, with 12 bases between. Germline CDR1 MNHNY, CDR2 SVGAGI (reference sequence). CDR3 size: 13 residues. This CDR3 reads CASYSDWNTEAFF. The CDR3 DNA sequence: TGTGCCAGTTACTCCGACTGGAACACTGAAGCTTTCTTT.

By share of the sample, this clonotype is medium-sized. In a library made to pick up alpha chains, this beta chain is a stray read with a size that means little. CDR3 in DNA: TGTGCCAGCAGCTTGGTTGGGGGGAGTCTATCTGGAAACACCATATATTTT. As protein: CASSLVGGSLSGNTIYF. The gene calls are TRBV5-4 and TRBJ1-3; maybe TRBD1 (5 bases). Germline CDR1 reads SGHNT; CDR2 reads YYREEE (reference sequence). Trimming removed 0 bases at V and 1 base at J, with 14 bases between. The CDR3 totals 17 residues.

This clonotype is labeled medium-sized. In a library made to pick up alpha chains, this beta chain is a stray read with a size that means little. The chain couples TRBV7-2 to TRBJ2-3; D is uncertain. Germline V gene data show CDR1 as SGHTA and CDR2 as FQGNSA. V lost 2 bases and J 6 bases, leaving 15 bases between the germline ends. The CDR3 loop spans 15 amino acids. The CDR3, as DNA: TGTGCCAGCAGCTTAAGTCGCGGCACATCGGATACGCAGTATTTT. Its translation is CASSLSRGTSDTQYF. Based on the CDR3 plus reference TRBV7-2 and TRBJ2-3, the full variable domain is GAGVSQSPSNKVTEKGKDVELRCDPISGHTALYWYRQSLGQGLEFLIYFQGNSAPDKSGLPSDRFSAERTGGSVSTLTIQRTQQEDSAVYLCASSLSRGTSDTQYFGPGTRLTVL.

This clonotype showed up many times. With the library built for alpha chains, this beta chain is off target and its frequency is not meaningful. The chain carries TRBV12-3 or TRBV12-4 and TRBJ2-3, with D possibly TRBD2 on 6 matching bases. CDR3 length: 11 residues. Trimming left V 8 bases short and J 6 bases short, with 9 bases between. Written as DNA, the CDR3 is TGTGCCAGCTCCCGGGGGGATACGCAGTATTTT. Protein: CASSRGDTQYF.

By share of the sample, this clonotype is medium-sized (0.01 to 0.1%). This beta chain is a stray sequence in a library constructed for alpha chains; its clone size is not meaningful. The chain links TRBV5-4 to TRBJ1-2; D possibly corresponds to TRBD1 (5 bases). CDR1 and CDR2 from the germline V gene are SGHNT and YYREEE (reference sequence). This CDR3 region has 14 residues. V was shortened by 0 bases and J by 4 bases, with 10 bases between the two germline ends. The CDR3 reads CASSLGTGAYGYTF. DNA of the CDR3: TGTGCCAGCAGCTTGGGAACAGGCGCCTATGGCTACACCTTC.

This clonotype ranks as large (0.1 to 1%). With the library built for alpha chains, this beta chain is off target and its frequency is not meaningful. The CDR3 DNA is TGTGCCAGCAGCTTTTTACCGAACACTGAAGCTTTCTTT. Its translation: CASSFLPNTEAFF. This rearrangement joins TRBV5-5 to TRBJ1-1, with D uncertain. V was clipped by 2 bases and J by 1 base, with 6 bases between them. The germline CDR1 and CDR2 sequences are SGHKS and YYEKEE (reference sequence). The length of the CDR3 is 13 residues.

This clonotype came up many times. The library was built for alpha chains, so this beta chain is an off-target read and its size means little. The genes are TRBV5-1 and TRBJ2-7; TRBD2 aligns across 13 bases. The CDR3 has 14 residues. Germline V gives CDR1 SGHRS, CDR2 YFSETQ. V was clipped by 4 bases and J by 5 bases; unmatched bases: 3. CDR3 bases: TGCGCCAGCAGCCCTGGACTAGCGGGGGACGAGCAGTACTTC. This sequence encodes CASSPGLAGDEQYF. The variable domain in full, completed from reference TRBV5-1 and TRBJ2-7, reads KAGVTQTPRYLIKTRGQQVTLSCSPISGHRSVSWYQQTPGQGLQFLFEYFSETQRNKGNFPGRFSGRQFSNSRSEMNVSTLELGDSALYLCASSPGLAGDEQYFGPGTRLTVT.

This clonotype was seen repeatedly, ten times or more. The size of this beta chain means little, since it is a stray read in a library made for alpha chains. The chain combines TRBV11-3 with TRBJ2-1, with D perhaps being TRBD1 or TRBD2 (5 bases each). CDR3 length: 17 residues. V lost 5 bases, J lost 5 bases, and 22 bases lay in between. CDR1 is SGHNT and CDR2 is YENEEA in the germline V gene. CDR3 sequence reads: CASSPRMGPRGNNEQFF. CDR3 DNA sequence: TGTGCCAGCAGCCCCAGAATGGGGCCGAGGGGTAACAATGAGCAGTTCTTC.

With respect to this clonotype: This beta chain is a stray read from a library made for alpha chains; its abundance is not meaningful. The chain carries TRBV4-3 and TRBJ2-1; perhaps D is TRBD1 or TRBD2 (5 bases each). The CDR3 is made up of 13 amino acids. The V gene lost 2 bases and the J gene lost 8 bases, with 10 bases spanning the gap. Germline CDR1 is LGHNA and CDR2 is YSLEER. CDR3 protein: CASSQRGVDEQFF. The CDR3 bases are TGCGCCAGCAGCCAAAGAGGGGTAGATGAGCAGTTCTTC.

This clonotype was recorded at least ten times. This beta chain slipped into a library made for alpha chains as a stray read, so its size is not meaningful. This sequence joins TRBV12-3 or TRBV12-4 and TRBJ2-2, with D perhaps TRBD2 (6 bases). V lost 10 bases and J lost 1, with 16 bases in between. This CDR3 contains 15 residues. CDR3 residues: CATSSGTLNTGELFF. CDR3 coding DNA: TGTGCCACTTCGTCCGGGACTCTGAACACCGGGGAGCTGTTTTTT.

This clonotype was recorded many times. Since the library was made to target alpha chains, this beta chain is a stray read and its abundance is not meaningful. The CDR3 DNA follows: TGTGCCAGCAGTTATAGGGTCGCGTCCTACGAGCAGTACTTC. This sequence encodes CASSYRVASYEQYF. The chain joins TRBV6-2 or TRBV6-3 to TRBJ2-7, with D unclear. Per germline, CDR1 MNHEY and CDR2 SVGEGT. The CDR3 consists of 14 residues. With 3 bases removed from V and 1 base from J, the gap between germline ends came to 10 bases.

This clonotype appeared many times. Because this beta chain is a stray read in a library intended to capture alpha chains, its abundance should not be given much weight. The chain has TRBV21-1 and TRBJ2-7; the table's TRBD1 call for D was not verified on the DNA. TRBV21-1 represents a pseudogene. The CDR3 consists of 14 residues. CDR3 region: CASSKGQGVYEQYF. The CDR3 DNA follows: TGTGCCAGCAGCAAGGGGCAGGGGGTCTACGAGCAGTACTTC.

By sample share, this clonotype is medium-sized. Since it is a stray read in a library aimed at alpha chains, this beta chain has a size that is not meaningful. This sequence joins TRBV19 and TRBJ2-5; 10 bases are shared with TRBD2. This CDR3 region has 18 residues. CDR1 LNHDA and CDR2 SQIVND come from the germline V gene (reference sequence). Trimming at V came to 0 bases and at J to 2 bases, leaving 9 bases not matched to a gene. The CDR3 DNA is TGTGCCAGTAGTATAGATCTATGGACTAGCGGAGAGCAAGAGACCCAGTACTTC. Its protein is CASSIDLWTSGEQETQYF. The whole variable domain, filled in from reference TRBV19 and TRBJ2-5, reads DGGITQSPKYLFRKEGQNVTLSCEQNLNHDAMYWYRQDPGQGLRLIYYSQIVNDFQKGDIAEGYSVSREKKESFPLTVTSAQKNPTAFYLCASSIDLWTSGEQETQYFGPGTRLLVL.

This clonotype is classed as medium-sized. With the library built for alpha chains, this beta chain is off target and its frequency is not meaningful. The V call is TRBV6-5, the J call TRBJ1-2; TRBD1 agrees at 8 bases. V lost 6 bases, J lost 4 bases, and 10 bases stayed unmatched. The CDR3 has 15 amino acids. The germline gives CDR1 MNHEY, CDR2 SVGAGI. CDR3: CASSPGTGSIYGYTF. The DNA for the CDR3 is TGTGCCAGCAGCCCCGGGACAGGAAGCATCTATGGCTACACCTTC.

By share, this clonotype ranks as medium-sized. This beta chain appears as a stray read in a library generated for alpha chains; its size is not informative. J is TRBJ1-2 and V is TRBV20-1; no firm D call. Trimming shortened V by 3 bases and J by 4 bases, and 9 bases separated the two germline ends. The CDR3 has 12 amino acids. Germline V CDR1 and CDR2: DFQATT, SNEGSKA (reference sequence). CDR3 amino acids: CSASRGPYGYTF. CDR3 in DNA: TGCAGTGCTAGCAGAGGGCCCTATGGCTACACCTTC.

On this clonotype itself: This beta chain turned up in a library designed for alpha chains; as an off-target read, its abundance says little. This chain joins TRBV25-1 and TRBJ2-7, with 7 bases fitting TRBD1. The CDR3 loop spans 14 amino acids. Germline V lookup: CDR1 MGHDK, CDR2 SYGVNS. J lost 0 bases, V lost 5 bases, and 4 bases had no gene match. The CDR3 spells CASSWDSGSYEQYF. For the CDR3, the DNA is TGTGCCAGCAGTTGGGACAGCGGCTCCTACGAGCAGTACTTC.